The 4 T cell receptor beta chains given below trace back to one sample, sequenced in a study of T-cell memory formation after mild COVID-19 (dated by TCRdb to the early 2020s). The library was built by means of 5' RACE. TCRdb lists the instrument as Illumina NovaSeq 6000. TCRdb passed the public sequencing reads through fastp at Q25 and MiXCR, retaining productive beta sequences. Here each entry gathers all rows of one CDR3 protein and keeps the most common genes and DNA. The sample profile shows 180,000 or so distinct CDR3 sequences; roughly 12% of them were found once. 3.5% to 4.5% of the sample is in the top ten clones. Sequencing used PBMCs or a T cell subset sorted from them (not recorded which). The receptors here all came from a man between 18 and 29 years old who had mild COVID-19 (a few samples of this study predate the infection). The sample titles of this study are shuffled in the database, so cell type and time point are left out; the donor was told from shared clones.

The chain carries TRBV7-9 and TRBJ2-5; 9 positions match TRBD1. V lost 1 base, J lost 4 bases, and 4 bases stayed unmatched. From germline, CDR1 is SEHNR and CDR2 FQNEAQ (reference sequence). The CDR3 spans 15 residues. This CDR3 is CASSLVQGAGETQYF. The DNA of the CDR3 is TGTGCCAGCAGCTTAGTACAGGGGGCAGGAGAGACCCAGTACTTC. The variable domain in full, with the rest retrieved from reference TRBV7-9 and TRBJ2-5, is DTGVSQNPRHKITKRGQNVTFRCDPISEHNRLYWYRQTLGQGPEFLTYFQNEAQLEKSRLLSDRFSAERPKGSFSTLEIQRTEQGDSAMYLCASSLVQGAGETQYFGPGTRLLVL.

This clonotype was counted only a few times. The chain links TRBV6-4 to TRBJ2-7; 8 positions agree with TRBD1. The J segment lost 3 bases and the V segment lost 3 bases, leaving 10 bases of the junction unmatched. The CDR3 sequence is 16 residues long. Germline lookup yields CDR1 MRHNA and CDR2 SNTAGT. CDR3 DNA sequence: TGTGCCAGCAGTGAACTGAACAGGGGGTCCTACTACGAGCAGTACGTC. It translates to CASSELNRGSYYEQYV.

The chain joins TRBV7-3 to TRBJ2-2; 11 bases align to TRBD2. The CDR3 runs 17 residues. CDR1 and CDR2 (germline): SGHTA, FQGTGA. Trimming cost V 5 bases and J 6 bases; bases outside gene matches: 11. CDR3 in amino acids: CASSPRGLTSGAGELFF. The CDR3 DNA is TGTGCCAGCAGCCCCCGGGGTCTGACTAGCGGGGCCGGGGAGCTGTTTTTT. Full variable domain (rest looked up from reference TRBV7-3 and TRBJ2-2): GAGVSQTPSNKVTEKGKYVELRCDPISGHTALYWYRQSLGQGPEFLIYFQGTGAADDSGLPNDRFFAVRPEGSVSTLKIQRTERGDSAVYLCASSPRGLTSGAGELFFGEGSRLTVL.

This clonotype has only a few counts. The rearrangement uses TRBV5-1 and TRBJ2-3; 13 bases fit TRBD2. Per the germline V gene, CDR1 is SGHRS and CDR2 is YFSETQ. Germline trimming cut 5 bases from V and 5 bases from J; bases unmatched to any gene: 5. The CDR3 totals 15 residues. The CDR3 is CASRLAGGFRDTQYF. CDR3 nucleotide sequence: TGCGCCAGCAGACTAGCGGGGGGGTTTCGAGATACGCAGTATTTT.